A selection of T cell receptor beta chains follows, all from one sample in a study of Ad26.COV2.S vaccination and SARS-CoV-2 variants. The data were produced by immunoSEQ multiplex PCR, yet TCRdb's version contains in-frame clones alone and is incomplete. The table has about 450,000 clones, 80% to 90% seen once. The sequenced sample was peripheral blood, obtained in a trial of Ad26.COV2.S vaccine versus placebo. The origin of the receptors is a person between 18 and 65 years old who received the Ad26.COV2.S COVID-19 vaccine or a placebo. Each CDR3 is given with its conserved first and last residue. Fields, in order: D gene, J gene, clone size, V gene, CDR3 DNA, CDR3 protein. A D gene is named only where the DNA matches it firmly. Rows may omit the clone size; those that give it use once, few, many or a size class.

- | TRBJ1-6 | few | TRBV28 | TGTGCCAGCACTACAGGACAGCGAGATAATTCACCCCTCCACTTT | CASTTGQRDNSPLHF
- | TRBJ1-6 | once | TRBV10-2 | TGCGCCAGCAGGGGCGGGGCCTATAATTCACCCCTCCACTTT | CASRGGAYNSPLHF
TRBD2 | TRBJ2-2 | - | TRBV7-3 | TGTGCCAGCAGCTTGACTAGCGGGTACACCGGGGAGCTGTTTTTT | CASSLTSGYTGELFF
TRBD1 | TRBJ2-5 | - | TRBV7-2 | TGTGCCAGCATCCCGGACAGGGGGGTTGAGACCCAGTACTTC | CASIPDRGVETQYF
- | TRBJ2-1 | - | TRBV5-4 | TGTGCCAGCAGCCTACCTAGGGGCATCAATGAGCAGTTCTTC | CASSLPRGINEQFF
TRBD1 | TRBJ1-1 | - | TRBV30 | TGTGCCTGGAGGGGACAGGGGGGTACTGAAGCTTTCTTT | CAWRGQGGTEAFF
- | TRBJ1-2 | - | TRBV3-1/TRBV3-2 | TGTGCCAGCAGCCAAGTATCAATCCTCACATCGTGGACCTTC | CASSQVSILTSWTF
TRBD1 | TRBJ1-2 | - | TRBV11-2 | TGTGCCAGCAGCTTAGGAGGGGGACAGGCCGCACACCGTTATGGCTACACCTTC | CASSLGGGQAAHRYGYTF
- | TRBJ1-5 | - | TRBV11-3 | TGTGCCAGCAGCCCAACCGGATGGTTTGGTAGGAATCAGCCCCAGCATTTT | CASSPTGWFGRNQPQHF
- | TRBJ2-1 | - | TRBV6-5 | TGTGCCAGCAGTTACTCGGCCTCTTCCTACAATGAGCAGTTCTTC | CASSYSASSYNEQFF
- | TRBJ2-1 | - | TRBV4-3 | TGCGCCAGCAGCCAAGTAACAGCATGGGCGAATGAGCAGTTCTTC | CASSQVTAWANEQFF
TRBD2 | TRBJ2-5 | - | TRBV14 | TGTGCCAGCAGCCAAGATATTGTAGCGGGAGAAAAGACCCAGTACTTC | CASSQDIVAGEKTQYF
- | TRBJ1-3 | - | TRBV5-1 | TGCGCCAGCAGCTTCGAGTCGCTGGGAAACACCATATATTTT | CASSFESLGNTIYF
TRBD1 | TRBJ1-4 | - | TRBV5-1 | TGCGCCAGCAGCTGGGGGTCCGGGACAGGGGATGAAAAACTGTTTTTT | CASSWGSGTGDEKLFF
- | TRBJ2-2 | - | TRBV6-5 | TGTGCCAGCAGTTTCAACACCGGGGAGCTGTTTTTT | CASSFNTGELFF
- | TRBJ1-2 | few | TRBV3-1/TRBV3-2 | TGTGCCAGCAGCCAAGAAAACAGGGACCGCTACACCTTC | CASSQENRDRYTF
- | TRBJ1-5 | - | TRBV19 | TGTGCCAGTTCGGGGCAAACTTTTAGCAATCAGCCCCAGCATTTT | CASSGQTFSNQPQHF
- | TRBJ1-1 | - | TRBV10-3 | TGTGCCATCACCAGGGACATCCAGGGCGCTGAAGCTTTCTTT | CAITRDIQGAEAFF
- | TRBJ1-3 | once | TRBV28 | TGTGCCAGCAGTTTATACGGGACCTCTGGAAACACCATATATTTT | CASSLYGTSGNTIYF
TRBD1 | TRBJ1-5 | - | TRBV6-5 | TGTGCCAGCAGGCCCGACAGGGGTCAGCCCCAGCATTTT | CASRPDRGQPQHF
- | TRBJ2-3 | - | TRBV9 | TGTGCCAGCAGCGTTAGCGGTGGCACAGATACGCAGTATTTT | CASSVSGGTDTQYF
- | TRBJ1-2 | - | TRBV6-6 | TGTGCCAGCACCCAGACAGGCGGTGTTCGCTACACCTTC | CASTQTGGVRYTF
- | TRBJ2-5 | - | TRBV4-3 | TGCGCCAGCAGCCAAGAAGCAGGGGCCGGGGAGACCCAGTACTTC | CASSQEAGAGETQYF
- | TRBJ1-2 | - | TRBV3-1/TRBV3-2 | TGTGCCAGCAGCCAAGAGGGGCATGCGGGGGACTACACCTTC | CASSQEGHAGDYTF
- | TRBJ2-3 | - | TRBV28 | TGTGCCAGCAGCCTAGGTAGATACACAGATACGCAGTATTTT | CASSLGRYTDTQYF
- | TRBJ2-2 | - | TRBV3-1/TRBV3-2 | TGTGCCAGCACCCGTTGGGGCACCGGGGAGCTGTTTTTT | CASTRWGTGELFF
- | TRBJ2-1 | - | TRBV19 | TGTGCCAGTCGGGGGCCTGGGGCTTTCAATGAGCAGTTCTTC | CASRGPGAFNEQFF
- | TRBJ2-3 | - | TRBV7-3 | TGTGCCAGCAGCCGTTATGGTTCCGGCACAGATACGCAGTATTTT | CASSRYGSGTDTQYF
- | TRBJ1-2 | - | TRBV18 | TGTGCCAGCTCACCGGAAGCCCTTGATAACTATGGCTACACCTTC | CASSPEALDNYGYTF
- | TRBJ1-1 | once | TRBV4-1 | TGCGCCAGCAGCCAACTGGGGGCAGGGAGGACTGAAGCTTTCTTT | CASSQLGAGRTEAFF
- | TRBJ1-1 | - | TRBV14 | TGTGCCAGCAGCCAAGAAATATCAGGGTTCGAAGCTTTCTTT | CASSQEISGFEAFF
- | TRBJ1-1 | - | TRBV4-3 | TGCGCCAGCAGCCAAGATCCGACAGCCACGACACGAGCTTTCTTT | CASSQDPTATTRAFF
TRBD1 | TRBJ2-5 | - | TRBV29-1 | TGCAGCGTTTCCTTTTCAGGGGGCCAAGAGACCCAGTACTTC | CSVSFSGGQETQYF
TRBD2 | TRBJ2-3 | - | TRBV19 | TGTGCCAGTAGCCAAGCCCTGACTAGCGGGATCACAGATACGCAGTATTTT | CASSQALTSGITDTQYF
- | TRBJ1-6 | - | TRBV28 | TGTGCCAGCAGCCCCCAGGGGTTTGCCTATAATTCACCCCTCCACTTT | CASSPQGFAYNSPLHF
- | TRBJ2-3 | - | TRBV4-1 | TGCGCCAGCAGCCAACCGGGACGCCGGGCCCCAGATACGCAGTATTTT | CASSQPGRRAPDTQYF
TRBD1 | TRBJ1-5 | - | TRBV30 | TGTGCCTTCGGACAGGAAAATAGCAATCAGCCCCAGCATTTT | CAFGQENSNQPQHF
- | TRBJ1-5 | - | TRBV13 | TGTGCCAGCAGCTTAGGAGGCGGAGCATTCAATCAGCCCCAGCATTTT | CASSLGGGAFNQPQHF
- | TRBJ2-7 | - | TRBV6-4 | TGTGCCACCTTTGGGACACCGTACTCCTACGAGCAGTACTTC | CATFGTPYSYEQYF
TRBD2 | TRBJ2-3 | - | TRBV18 | TGTGCCAGCTCACCTCAAGCGGGGAGGACAGATACGCAGTATTTT | CASSPQAGRTDTQYF
- | TRBJ1-1 | - | TRBV19 | TGTGCCAGTAGTATTATGAAGAACACTGAAGCTTTCTTT | CASSIMKNTEAFF
TRBD2 | TRBJ2-3 | - | TRBV13 | TGTGCCAGCAGCTTAGTCGCGGGGGCAGATACGCAGTATTTT | CASSLVAGADTQYF
- | TRBJ2-7 | few | TRBV18 | TGTGCCAGCTCATCTTCAGCGACACCCACCTACGAGCAGTACTTC | CASSSSATPTYEQYF
- | TRBJ1-3 | once | TRBV13 | TGTGCCAGCAGCTTATGGCGAGGAAACACCATATATTTT | CASSLWRGNTIYF
TRBD2 | TRBJ2-1 | - | TRBV5-1 | TGCGCCAGCAGCTATCGGGACTACTACAATGAGCAGTTCTTC | CASSYRDYYNEQFF
- | TRBJ1-2 | - | TRBV20-1 | TGCAGTGCTAGAGGAACTAGTGGCTACACCTTC | CSARGTSGYTF
- | TRBJ1-4 | - | TRBV19 | TGTGCCAGTAGTATAGATCTGGGGGGCGCGGGTGAAAAACTGTTTTTT | CASSIDLGGAGEKLFF
- | TRBJ2-1 | - | TRBV19 | TGTGCCAGTAGTATAGTGTGGGACGGCGAGCAGTTCTTC | CASSIVWDGEQFF
TRBD1 | TRBJ2-2 | - | TRBV6-4 | TGTGCCAGCAGGACAACAGGGGGCACCGGGGAGCTGTTTTTT | CASRTTGGTGELFF
- | TRBJ1-1 | - | TRBV4-1 | TGCGCCAGCAGCCAGGAGGGACCGAACACTGAAGCTTTCTTT | CASSQEGPNTEAFF
TRBD2 | TRBJ2-5 | - | TRBV7-3 | TGTGCCAGCAGCTTCACTAGCGGGAGGGCCGAGACCCAGTACTTC | CASSFTSGRAETQYF
TRBD2 | TRBJ2-1 | - | TRBV18 | TGTGCCAGCTCAACACTAGCGGGAGGGAATGAGCAGTTCTTC | CASSTLAGGNEQFF
TRBD2 | TRBJ2-2 | - | TRBV25-1 | TGTGCCAGCAGGACTAGCGGGGGTTCTGTAACCGGGGAGCTGTTTTTT | CASRTSGGSVTGELFF
- | TRBJ2-3 | - | TRBV7-2 | TGTGCCAGCAGCTTGTACAGTCACACAGATACGCAGTATTTT | CASSLYSHTDTQYF
- | TRBJ1-2 | - | TRBV18 | TGTGCCAGCTCACCTAAATGGGGCCTGGGGTATGGCTACACCTTC | CASSPKWGLGYGYTF
- | TRBJ2-2 | - | TRBV6-6 | TGTGCCAGCAGTTATCCTGGGGAGCTGTTTTTT | CASSYPGELFF
- | TRBJ1-1 | once | TRBV11-3 | TGTGCCAGCAGCTTAGCGTGGGGCGGGTTGAACACTGAAGCTTTCTTT | CASSLAWGGLNTEAFF
- | TRBJ2-3 | - | TRBV21-1 | TGTGCCAGCGGGGAGAAGAGCACAGATACGCAGTATTTT | CASGEKSTDTQYF
TRBD2 | TRBJ2-2 | - | TRBV11-3 | TGTGCCAGCAGCTGGGGGAGGGCTGGGACCGGGGAGCTGTTTTTT | CASSWGRAGTGELFF